This T cell receptor (beta chain) emerged from a study of cytomegalovirus exposure and HLA in healthy donors. The CDR3 totals 15 residues. Germline V gene sequence: CDR1 MDHEN, CDR2 SYDVKM. V shed 6 bases and J shed 0 bases, with 15 bases lying between them. Comment on this clone: As yet, its antigen is unknown.

Study conclusions and caveats: Later findings reportedly placed an Asian-associated ancestry cluster below the roughly 700-donor mean for N-insertions. On later analysis, the bulk of CMV-associated TCR beta chains appeared to be HLA-restricted. Segments of the TCR beta V type were, in most cases, productive about 90% or about 30% of the time in an earlier analysis.

The PCR was carried out with 60 Vbeta primers and 13 Jbeta primers. Generated by immunoSEQ multiplex PCR, the TCRdb table keeps only in-frame clones and is missing some. The sample carries 130,000 or so clones, about two thirds recorded once. Sequencing used PBMCs. The receptor was derived from a man aged 40-49 years in good health and CMV-seropositive. The rearrangement links TRBV28 to TRBJ2-7, with D possibly matching TRBD2 (6 bases). The CDR3 loop is CASSSLAIASYEQYF. The CDR3 region has the DNA TGTGCCAGCAGCTCACTAGCCATAGCCTCCTACGAGCAGTACTTC.